This T cell receptor beta chain came from a study of cytomegalovirus exposure and HLA in healthy donors. Study-level background: Earlier findings included roughly 100 million unique TCR beta sequences obtained from 150 million to 200 million T cells.

Germline V gives CDR1 MDHEN, CDR2 SYDVKM. The CDR3 has 14 residues. The V and J ends lost 3 bases and 6 bases, in that order; junction bases with no gene match: 3. Note on this clone: As yet, its antigen is unknown. No conserved phenylalanine or tryptophan ends this CDR3, so it is likely a read error.

Study-wide results and limits: Presence/absence analyses rested on an assumption that sequencing depth was roughly uniform across donors.

PCR amplification relied on 60 Vbeta primers (plus 13 Jbeta primers). Produced via immunoSEQ multiplex PCR; TCRdb's table is partial and in-frame only. Seen here are 100,000 or so clones, 75% to 85% observed once, and the top ten hold 6.1%. This receptor was obtained from a man aged 18-30 years in good health and CMV-seronegative. The chain recombines TRBV28 with TRBJ2-4, with 9 bases that match TRBD2. The sequenced sample was PBMCs. This CDR3 reads CASSFSGGRNIQYL. CDR3 coding DNA: TGTGCCAGCAGTTTTAGCGGGGGTAGAAACATTCAGTACCTC.